This passage covers 6 T cell receptor beta chains from one sample sequenced in a study of shared clonotypes between healthy human individuals. The protocol was immunoSEQ multiplex PCR, while the TCRdb copy is restricted to in-frame clones and leaves out a portion. The top ten clones hold around 0.14% of a sample with roughly 2.5 million clones, around nine tenths of them seen once. The sequenced material came from naive CD4+ T cells sorted from blood. Indicated subset: CD45RA+ positively selected. These receptor sequences come from a man between 18 and 29 years old in good health.

The V and J genes are TRBV20-1 and TRBJ1-1; D is undetermined. Germline CDR1 DFQATT, CDR2 SNEGSKA (reference sequence). V was pared by 3 bases and J by 6 bases, with 8 bases between. This CDR3 is built from 11 residues. The CDR3 loop reads CSASVEAEAFF. The CDR3 nucleotides read TGCAGTGCTAGCGTAGAGGCTGAAGCTTTCTTT.

The chain is built from TRBV7-2 and TRBJ2-2; D is perhaps TRBD2 (5 bases). Germline V gene lookup returns CDR1 SGHTA and CDR2 FQGNSA. This CDR3 contains 15 residues. The V gene lost 1 base and the J gene lost 2 bases, with 8 bases spanning the gap. The CDR3 coding sequence is TGTGCCAGCAGCTTAGTGAGGGCCAACACCGGGGAGCTGTTTTTT. This codes for CASSLVRANTGELFF. The full variable domain, completed using reference TRBV7-2 and TRBJ2-2, is GAGVSQSPSNKVTEKGKDVELRCDPISGHTALYWYRQSLGQGLEFLIYFQGNSAPDKSGLPSDRFSAERTGGSVSTLTIQRTQQEDSAVYLCASSLVRANTGELFFGEGSRLTVL.

This sequence joins TRBV5-8 and TRBJ2-7; 10 bases match TRBD2. Per the germline V gene, CDR1 is SGHTS and CDR2 is YDEGEE. The V segment lost 3 bases and the J segment 2 bases; nucleotides outside the gene matches: 8. This CDR3 comprises 16 residues. CDR3: CASSSSGGGPTYEQYF. The CDR3 coding sequence is TGTGCCAGCAGCTCAAGCGGGGGGGGCCCGACCTACGAGCAGTACTTC.

With respect to this clone: The identical CDR3 is also encoded by other nucleotide sequences in the sample. The rearrangement uses TRBV18 and TRBJ2-3, with D hard to call. The CDR3 is 13 residues long. V lost 3 bases and J lost 2, with 6 bases in between. CDR1 is KGHSH, CDR2 LQKENI, per germline. Written as DNA, the CDR3 is TGTGCCAGCTCACCTTCTACCACAGATACGCAGTATTTT. This gives the protein CASSPSTTDTQYF.

V and J are TRBV18 and TRBJ1-1; 7 nucleotides match TRBD1. The CDR3 consists of 14 residues. Losses at the gene ends were 6 bases for V and 3 bases for J; bases not matched to a gene: 7. The V gene's germline CDR1 is KGHSH and CDR2 LQKENI. The CDR3 protein is CASSPTGLDTEAFF. The DNA for the CDR3 is TGTGCCAGCTCGCCGACAGGGCTGGACACTGAAGCTTTCTTT.

In the case of this clone: A much larger clone sits a single nucleotide away, making a read error possible. The chain employs TRBV7-2 and TRBJ2-1; weak D call: TRBD2 (5 bases). This CDR3 is built from 13 residues. The ends were cut back, 7 bases at V and 0 bases at J, with 7 bases in the middle. Germline-derived CDR1 and CDR2 are SGHTA and FQGNSA. The CDR3: CASTRGSYNEQFF. CDR3 bases: TGTGCCAGCACCCGGGGCTCCTACAATGAGCAGTTCTTC.